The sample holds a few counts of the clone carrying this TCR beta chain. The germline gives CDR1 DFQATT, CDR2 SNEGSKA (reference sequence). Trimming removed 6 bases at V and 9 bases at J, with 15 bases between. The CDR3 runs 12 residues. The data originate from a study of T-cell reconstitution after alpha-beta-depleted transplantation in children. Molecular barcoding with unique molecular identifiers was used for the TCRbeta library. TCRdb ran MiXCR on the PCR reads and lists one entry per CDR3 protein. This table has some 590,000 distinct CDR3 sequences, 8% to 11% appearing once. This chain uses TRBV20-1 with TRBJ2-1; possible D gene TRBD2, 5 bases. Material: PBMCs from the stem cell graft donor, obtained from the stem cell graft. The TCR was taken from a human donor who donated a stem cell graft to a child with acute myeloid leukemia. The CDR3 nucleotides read TGCAGTGCCCTTGGACCTCGGGGTGAGCAGTTCTTC. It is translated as CSALGPRGEQFF.